This TCR beta chain comes out of a study of spatial heterogeneity in lung cancer. This clonotype was seen at least ten times. Each molecule of TCR cDNA was tagged with one unique molecular identifier. In TCRdb, the 5' RACE reads were re-called with MiXCR into one record per CDR3 protein. This repertoire shows fewer than 30,000 distinct CDR3 sequences, roughly a tenth found once; its top ten account for about a fifth. The germline V gene has CDR1 LGHNA and CDR2 YSLEER. V shed 0 bases and J 6 bases; nucleotides not matched to a gene: 14. This CDR3 spans 18 amino acids. Time point here: blood at routine non-recurrence follow-up after resection.

Here the sequenced sample was PBMCs, taken at follow-up. V and J are TRBV4-3 and TRBJ2-3, with 8 positions matching TRBD2. This receptor was taken from a male donor with early-stage non-small cell lung cancer. The CDR3 DNA reads as TGCGCCAGCAGCCAAGATATACCGGGGGGGCAAAGGGTGGATACGCAGTATTTT. This sequence encodes CASSQDIPGGQRVDTQYF.